The sequence of this T cell receptor beta chain was determined in a study of blood T cell repertoires in COVID-19. Across the whole study: Samples of COVID-19 (acute and convalescent) were obtained from the United States, Italy and Spain. Sample material is recorded as cDNA or gDNA derived from T cells, B-cell-depleted T cells, or PBMCs.

The method was immunoSEQ multiplex PCR; TCRdb's version includes in-frame clones alone and lacks a portion of them. The sample has 200,000 to 250,000 clones; more than 65% are singletons. CDR3 size: 12 residues. Germline-derived CDR1 and CDR2 are SQVTM and ANQGSEA. Trimming took 4 bases from V and 1 from J, leaving 7 bases between them. The sequence was obtained from an elderly woman with acute or convalescent COVID-19. Sequenced input: peripheral blood. The chain uses TRBV29-1 and TRBJ1-2; no clear D gene. The DNA for the CDR3 is TGCAGCGTTGTTGCAGATAACTATGGCTACACCTTC. It is translated as CSVVADNYGYTF.